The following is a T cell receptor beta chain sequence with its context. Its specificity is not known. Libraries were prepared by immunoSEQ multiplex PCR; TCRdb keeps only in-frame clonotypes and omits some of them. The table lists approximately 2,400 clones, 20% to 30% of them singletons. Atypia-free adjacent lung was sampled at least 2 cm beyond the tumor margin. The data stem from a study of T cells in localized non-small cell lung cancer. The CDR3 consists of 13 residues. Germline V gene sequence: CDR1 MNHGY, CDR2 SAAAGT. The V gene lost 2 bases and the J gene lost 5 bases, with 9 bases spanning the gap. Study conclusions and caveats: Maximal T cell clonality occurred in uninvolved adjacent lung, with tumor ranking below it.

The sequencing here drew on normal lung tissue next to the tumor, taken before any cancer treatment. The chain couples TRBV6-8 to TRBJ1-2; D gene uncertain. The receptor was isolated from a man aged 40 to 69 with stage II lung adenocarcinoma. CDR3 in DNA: TGTGCCAGCAGTTACGTGTCTGGTTATGGCTACACCTTC. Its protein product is CASSYVSGYGYTF.